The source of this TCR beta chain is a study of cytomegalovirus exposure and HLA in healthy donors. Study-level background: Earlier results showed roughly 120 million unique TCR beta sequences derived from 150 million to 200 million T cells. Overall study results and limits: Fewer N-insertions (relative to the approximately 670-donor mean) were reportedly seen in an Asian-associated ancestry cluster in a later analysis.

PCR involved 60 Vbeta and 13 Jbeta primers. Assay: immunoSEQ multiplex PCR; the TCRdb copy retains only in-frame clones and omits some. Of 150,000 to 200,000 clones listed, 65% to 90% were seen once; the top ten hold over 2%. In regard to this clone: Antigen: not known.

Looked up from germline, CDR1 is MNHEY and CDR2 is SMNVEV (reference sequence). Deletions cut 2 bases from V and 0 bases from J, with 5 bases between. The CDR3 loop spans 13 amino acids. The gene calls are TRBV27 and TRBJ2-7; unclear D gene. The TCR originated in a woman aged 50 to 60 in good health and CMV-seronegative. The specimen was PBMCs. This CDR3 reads CASSLASSYEQYF. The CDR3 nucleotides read TGTGCCAGCAGTTTAGCGAGCTCCTACGAGCAGTACTTC.